This is a list of T cell receptor beta chains from one sample in a study of cytomegalovirus exposure and HLA in healthy donors. Libraries were prepared by immunoSEQ multiplex PCR; TCRdb keeps only in-frame clonotypes and omits some of them. Altogether a few hundred thousand clones are present, around four fifths being singletons, with the ten largest covering around 15%. Sequencing was carried out using PBMCs. The receptor source for this set is a woman in her 30s in good health and CMV-seropositive. Each CDR3 is given with its conserved first and last residue. The order of the fields is CDR3 protein, CDR3 DNA, V gene, clone size, J gene, D gene. The D gene is left open where the match is weak. Only some rows state a clone size, as once, few, many or a class for expanded clones.

CASSGGQGKTDTQYF,TGTGCCAGCAGCGGGGGACAGGGAAAAACAGATACGCAGTATTTT,TRBV2,NA,TRBJ2-3,TRBD1
CASSLRTGPEEGYTF,TGTGCCAGCAGTTTGCGGACAGGGCCCGAAGAAGGCTACACCTTC,TRBV27,NA,TRBJ1-2,TRBD1
CSVGGDRDPSPPTDTQYF,TGCAGCGTTGGAGGGGACAGGGACCCCTCCCCCCCCACAGATACGCAGTATTTT,TRBV29-1,NA,TRBJ2-3,TRBD1
CASSPTAGQDSNQPQHF,TGTGCCAGCTCACCAACGGCGGGACAAGATAGCAATCAGCCCCAGCATTTT,TRBV18,NA,TRBJ1-5,NA
CASSQDKGSNQPQHF,TGCGCCAGCAGCCAAGATAAGGGAAGCAATCAGCCCCAGCATTTT,TRBV4-1,NA,TRBJ1-5,NA
CASSFDRDDEQYF,TGTGCCAGCAGCTTTGACAGGGACGACGAGCAGTACTTC,TRBV5-4,NA,TRBJ2-7,TRBD1
CASSSTSGGKAYEQYF,TGTGCCAGCAGTTCCACCTCGGGGGGCAAGGCCTACGAGCAGTACTTC,TRBV28,few,TRBJ2-7,NA
CASSLAFPMGVGEKLFF,TGTGCCAGCAGCTTAGCCTTTCCGATGGGAGTTGGTGAAAAACTGTTTTTT,TRBV7-9,NA,TRBJ1-4,NA
CASSFLGSLEQYF,TGTGCCAGCAGTTTCCTAGGGTCCTTAGAGCAGTACTTC,TRBV27,once,TRBJ2-7,NA
CATSRAGTYNEQFF,TGTGCCACCAGCAGGGCGGGAACCTACAATGAGCAGTTCTTC,TRBV15,NA,TRBJ2-1,NA
CASSQGLVYEQYF,TGTGCCAGCAGCCAAGGACTAGTCTACGAGCAGTACTTC,TRBV11-2,NA,TRBJ2-7,TRBD2
CASSLAASGSHNEQFF,TGCGCCAGCAGCTTGGCGGCTAGCGGGAGTCACAATGAGCAGTTCTTC,TRBV5-1,NA,TRBJ2-1,TRBD2
CASSARERERRNEQFF,TGTGCCAGCAGCGCCAGGGAGCGGGAGCGCCGCAATGAGCAGTTCTTC,TRBV11-2,NA,TRBJ2-1,TRBD2
CASSADPTSYEQYF,TGCGCCAGCAGCGCTGACCCTACTAGTTACGAGCAGTACTTC,TRBV5-1,NA,TRBJ2-7,NA
CASSEGVRTDTQYF,TGTGCCAGCAGTGAAGGGGTCCGCACAGATACGCAGTATTTT,TRBV6-1,NA,TRBJ2-3,NA
CASRLVSRAYEQYF,TGTGCCAGCAGGCTAGTCTCCAGGGCCTACGAGCAGTACTTC,TRBV6-1,NA,TRBJ2-7,NA
CASSEDRAHLIQYF,TGTGCCAGCAGCGAGGACAGGGCCCATTTGATTCAGTACTTC,TRBV21-1,few,TRBJ2-4,NA
CASSFRRGEIYEQYF,TGTGCCAGCAGCTTCCGCAGGGGGGAGATCTACGAGCAGTACTTC,TRBV11-2,once,TRBJ2-7,NA
CASSATGSNQPQHF,TGCGCCAGCAGCGCGACAGGTAGCAATCAGCCCCAGCATTTT,TRBV4-1,few,TRBJ1-5,NA
CASSFGTLNTEAFF,TGTGCCAGCAGCTTCGGGACTTTGAACACTGAAGCTTTCTTT,TRBV7-9,NA,TRBJ1-1,NA
CASSQAWQGSYEQYF,TGCGCCAGCAGCCAAGCCTGGCAGGGGTCCTACGAGCAGTACTTC,TRBV4-3,NA,TRBJ2-7,NA
CASSERTSGRRTQYF,TGTGCCAGCAGTGAACGGACTAGCGGGAGAAGGACCCAGTACTTC,TRBV6-1,NA,TRBJ2-5,TRBD2
CASSGGQGLGNEQFF,TGTGCCAGCAGTGGAGGACAGGGTCTAGGGAATGAGCAGTTCTTC,TRBV6-1,NA,TRBJ2-1,TRBD1
CASSASTVGYEQYF,TGTGCCAGCAGCGCCTCAACGGTGGGGTACGAGCAGTACTTC,TRBV7-9,NA,TRBJ2-7,NA
CASSPQGYNEQFF,TGTGCCAGCAGCCCGCAGGGGTACAATGAGCAGTTCTTC,TRBV9,NA,TRBJ2-1,NA
CASSFGSSGANVLTF,TGTGCCAGCAGTTTTGGGAGCTCTGGGGCCAACGTCCTGACTTTC,TRBV27,NA,TRBJ2-6,NA
CASSGTTVNTGELFF,TGTGCCAGCAGTGGAACGACCGTGAACACCGGGGAGCTGTTTTTT,TRBV25-1,NA,TRBJ2-2,NA
CSASAGVTDTQYF,TGCAGCGCCTCCGCAGGGGTAACAGATACGCAGTATTTT,TRBV29-1,NA,TRBJ2-3,NA